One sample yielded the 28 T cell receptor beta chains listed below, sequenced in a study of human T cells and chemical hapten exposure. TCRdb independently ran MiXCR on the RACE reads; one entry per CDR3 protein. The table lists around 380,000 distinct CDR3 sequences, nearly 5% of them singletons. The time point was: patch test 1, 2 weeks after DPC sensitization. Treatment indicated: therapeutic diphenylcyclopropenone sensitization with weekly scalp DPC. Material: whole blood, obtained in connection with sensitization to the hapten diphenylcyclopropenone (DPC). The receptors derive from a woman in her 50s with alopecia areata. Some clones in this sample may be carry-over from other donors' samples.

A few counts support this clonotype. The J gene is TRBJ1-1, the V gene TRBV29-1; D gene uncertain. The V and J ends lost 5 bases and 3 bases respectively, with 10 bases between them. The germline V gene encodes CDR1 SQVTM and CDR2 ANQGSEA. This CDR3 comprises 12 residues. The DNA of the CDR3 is TGCAGCGTTAGAGTCTCGGACACTGAAGCTTTCTTT. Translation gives CSVRVSDTEAFF.

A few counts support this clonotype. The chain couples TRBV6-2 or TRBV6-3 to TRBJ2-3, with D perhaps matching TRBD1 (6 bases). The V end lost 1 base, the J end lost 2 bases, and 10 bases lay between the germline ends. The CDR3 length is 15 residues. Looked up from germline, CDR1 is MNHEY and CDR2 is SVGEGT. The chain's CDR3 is CASSYWNRDTDTQYF. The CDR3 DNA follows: TGTGCCAGCAGTTACTGGAACAGGGACACAGATACGCAGTATTTT.

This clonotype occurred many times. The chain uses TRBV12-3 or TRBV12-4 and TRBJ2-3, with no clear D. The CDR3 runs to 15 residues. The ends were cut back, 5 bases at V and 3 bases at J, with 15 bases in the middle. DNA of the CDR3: TGTGCCAGCAGTCCGCCGAGGCTAGGAACAGATACGCAGTATTTT. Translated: CASSPPRLGTDTQYF.

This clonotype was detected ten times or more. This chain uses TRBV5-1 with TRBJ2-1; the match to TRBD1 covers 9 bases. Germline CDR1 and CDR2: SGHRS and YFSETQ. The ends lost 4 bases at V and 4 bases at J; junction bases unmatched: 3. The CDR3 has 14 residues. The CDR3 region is CASSQGQGYNEQFF. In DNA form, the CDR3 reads TGCGCCAGCAGCCAAGGACAGGGGTACAATGAGCAGTTCTTC.

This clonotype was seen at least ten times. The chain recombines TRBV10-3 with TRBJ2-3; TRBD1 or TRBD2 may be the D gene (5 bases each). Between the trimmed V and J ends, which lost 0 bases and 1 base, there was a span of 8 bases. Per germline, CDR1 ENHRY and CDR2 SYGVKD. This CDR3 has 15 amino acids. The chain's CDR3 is CAISESGPGTDTQYF. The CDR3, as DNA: TGTGCCATCAGTGAGTCGGGACCCGGCACAGATACGCAGTATTTT.

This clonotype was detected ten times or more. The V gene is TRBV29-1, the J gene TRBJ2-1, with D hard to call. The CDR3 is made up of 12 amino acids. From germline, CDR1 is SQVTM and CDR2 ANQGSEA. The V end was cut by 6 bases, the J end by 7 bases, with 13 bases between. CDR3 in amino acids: CSVPIFENEQFF. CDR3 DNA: TGCAGCGTACCGATTTTCGAGAATGAGCAGTTCTTC.

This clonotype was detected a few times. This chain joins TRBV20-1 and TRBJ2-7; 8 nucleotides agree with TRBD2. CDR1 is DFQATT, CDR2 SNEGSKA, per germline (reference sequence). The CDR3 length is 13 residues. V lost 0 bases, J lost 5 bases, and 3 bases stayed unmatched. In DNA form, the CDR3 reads TGCAGTGCTAGAGATACTAGCGGCCACGAGCAGTACTTC. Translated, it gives CSARDTSGHEQYF.

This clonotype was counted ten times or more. CDR3 loop: CSVVLTSADNEQFF. CDR3 bases: TGCAGCGTTGTACTGACTAGCGCCGACAATGAGCAGTTCTTC. The chain combines TRBV29-1 with TRBJ2-1; 8 bases line up with TRBD2. J gave up 5 bases and V 4 bases, and 7 bases lay outside the gene matches. The CDR3 spans 14 residues. Germline lookup yields CDR1 SQVTM and CDR2 ANQGSEA.

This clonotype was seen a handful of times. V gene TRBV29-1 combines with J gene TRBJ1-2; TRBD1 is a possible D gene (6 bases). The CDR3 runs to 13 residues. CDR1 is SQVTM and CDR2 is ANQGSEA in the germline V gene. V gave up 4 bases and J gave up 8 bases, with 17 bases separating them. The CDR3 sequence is CSVGPGEGYGYTF. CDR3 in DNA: TGCAGCGTTGGGCCAGGGGAAGGGTACGGCTACACCTTC.

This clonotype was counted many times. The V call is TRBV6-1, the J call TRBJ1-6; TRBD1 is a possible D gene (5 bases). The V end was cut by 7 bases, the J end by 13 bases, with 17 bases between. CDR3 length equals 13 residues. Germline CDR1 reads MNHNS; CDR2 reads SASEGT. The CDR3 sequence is CASKTGTLTPLHF. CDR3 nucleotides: TGTGCCAGCAAGACCGGGACCCTGACTCCCCTCCACTTT.

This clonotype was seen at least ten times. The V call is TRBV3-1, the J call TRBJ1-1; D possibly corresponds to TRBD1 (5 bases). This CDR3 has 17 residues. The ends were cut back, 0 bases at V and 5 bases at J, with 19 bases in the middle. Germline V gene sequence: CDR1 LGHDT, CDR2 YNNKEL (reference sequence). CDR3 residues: CASSQERGSGRRTEAFF. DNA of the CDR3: TGTGCCAGCAGCCAAGAAAGGGGTTCGGGGCGGAGGACTGAAGCTTTCTTT. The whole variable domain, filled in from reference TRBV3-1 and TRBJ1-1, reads DTAVSQTPKYLVTQMGNDKSIKCEQNLGHDTMYWYKQDSKKFLKIMFSYNNKELIINETVPNRFSPKSPDKAHLNLHINSLELGDSAVYFCASSQERGSGRRTEAFFGQGTRLTVV.

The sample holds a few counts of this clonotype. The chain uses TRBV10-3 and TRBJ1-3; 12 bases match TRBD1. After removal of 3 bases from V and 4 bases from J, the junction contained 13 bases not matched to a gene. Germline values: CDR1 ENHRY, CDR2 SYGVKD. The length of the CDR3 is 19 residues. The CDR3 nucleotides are TGTGCCATCAGTGACGAGGGTCTCGGGACAGGGGGCGCGGGAAACACCATATATTTT. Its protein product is CAISDEGLGTGGAGNTIYF.

In DNA, the CDR3 is TGTGCCAGCAGCCAAGCTAGCGGGGGGGCGTATGAGCAGTTCTTC. Amino acid sequence: CASSQASGGAYEQFF. V is TRBV14 and J is TRBJ2-1, with TRBD2 identical over 12 bases. The ends lost 1 base at V and 8 bases at J; junction bases unmatched: 3. The CDR3 covers 15 residues. Germline CDR1 is SGHDN and CDR2 is FVKESK. Full variable domain (outside the CDR3, taken from reference TRBV14 and TRBJ2-1): EAGVTQFPSHSVIEKGQTVTLRCDPISGHDNLYWYRRVMGKEIKFLLHFVKESKQDESGMPNNRFLAERTGGTYSTLKVQPAELEDSGVYFCASSQASGGAYEQFFGPGTRLTVL.

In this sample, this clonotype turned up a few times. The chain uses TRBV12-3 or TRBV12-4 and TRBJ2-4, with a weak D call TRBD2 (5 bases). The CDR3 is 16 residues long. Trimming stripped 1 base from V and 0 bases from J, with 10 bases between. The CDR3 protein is CASSLDGMLAKNIQYF. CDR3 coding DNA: TGTGCCAGCAGTTTAGACGGGATGCTAGCCAAAAACATTCAGTACTTC.

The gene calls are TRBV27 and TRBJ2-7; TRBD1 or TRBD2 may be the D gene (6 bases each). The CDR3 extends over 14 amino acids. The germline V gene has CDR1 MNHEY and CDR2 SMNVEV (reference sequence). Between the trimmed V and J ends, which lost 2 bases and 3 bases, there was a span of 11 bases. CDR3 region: CASSLSEGGYEQYF. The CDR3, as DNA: TGTGCCAGCAGTTTAAGTGAGGGGGGCTACGAGCAGTACTTC.

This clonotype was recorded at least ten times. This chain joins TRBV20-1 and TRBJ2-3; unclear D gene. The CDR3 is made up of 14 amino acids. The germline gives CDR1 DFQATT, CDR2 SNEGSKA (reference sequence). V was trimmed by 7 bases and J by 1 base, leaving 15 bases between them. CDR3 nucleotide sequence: TGCAGTGTCCCGACGGGCACCGGCACAGATACGCAGTATTTT. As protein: CSVPTGTGTDTQYF.

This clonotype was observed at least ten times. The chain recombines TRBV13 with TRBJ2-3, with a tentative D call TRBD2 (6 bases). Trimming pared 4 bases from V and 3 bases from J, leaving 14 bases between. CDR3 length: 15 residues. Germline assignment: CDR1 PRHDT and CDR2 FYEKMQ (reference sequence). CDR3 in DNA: TGTGCCAGCAGCTCCCGGGACTCCATAACAGATACGCAGTATTTT. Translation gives CASSSRDSITDTQYF. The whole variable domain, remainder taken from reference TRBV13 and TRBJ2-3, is AAGVIQSPRHLIKEKRETATLKCYPIPRHDTVYWYQQGPGQDPQFLISFYEKMQSDKGSIPDRFSAQQFSDYHSELNMSSLELGDSALYFCASSSRDSITDTQYFGPGTRLTVL.

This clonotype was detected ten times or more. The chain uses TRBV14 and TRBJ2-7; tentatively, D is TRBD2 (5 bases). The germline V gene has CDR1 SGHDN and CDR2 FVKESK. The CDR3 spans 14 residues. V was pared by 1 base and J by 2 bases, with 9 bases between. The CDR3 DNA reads TGTGCCAGCAGCCAAGGTCCGGGGACCTACGAGCAGTACTTC. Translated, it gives CASSQGPGTYEQYF.

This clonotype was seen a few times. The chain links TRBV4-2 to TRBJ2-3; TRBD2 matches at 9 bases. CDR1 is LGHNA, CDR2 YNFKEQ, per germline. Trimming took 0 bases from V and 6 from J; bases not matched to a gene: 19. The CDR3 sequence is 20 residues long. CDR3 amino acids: CASSQEDPNSAGGLYDTQYF. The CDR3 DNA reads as TGTGCCAGCAGCCAAGAGGACCCGAATTCAGCGGGGGGATTATATGATACGCAGTATTTT.

The CDR3 region is CASSLGGARGYF. For the CDR3, the DNA is TGTGCCAGCAGTTTGGGGGGTGCCAGGGGGTATTTT. The rearrangement uses TRBV28 and TRBJ2-3, with D perhaps being TRBD1 or TRBD2 (6 bases each). The ends were cut back, 3 bases at V and 14 bases at J, with 15 bases in the middle. The CDR3 totals 12 residues. CDR1 is MDHEN and CDR2 is SYDVKM in the germline V gene.

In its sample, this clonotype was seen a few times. CDR3 sequence: CSLVGDLANYGYTF. CDR3 coding DNA: TGCAGCTTGGTGGGGGACCTAGCTAACTATGGCTACACCTTC. This sequence joins TRBV29-1 and TRBJ1-2; TRBD1 is a possible D gene (5 bases). Trimming shortened V by 8 bases and J by 0 bases, and 16 bases separated the two germline ends. The CDR3 spans 14 residues. Germline V gene data show CDR1 as SQVTM and CDR2 as ANQGSEA. The full variable domain, in which reference TRBV29-1 and TRBJ1-2 provide the parts outside the CDR3, is SAVISQKPSRDICQRGTSLTIQCQVDSQVTMMFWYRQQPGQSLTLIATANQGSEATYESGFVIDKFPISRPNLTFSTLTVSNMSPEDSSIYLCSLVGDLANYGYTFGSGTRLTVV.

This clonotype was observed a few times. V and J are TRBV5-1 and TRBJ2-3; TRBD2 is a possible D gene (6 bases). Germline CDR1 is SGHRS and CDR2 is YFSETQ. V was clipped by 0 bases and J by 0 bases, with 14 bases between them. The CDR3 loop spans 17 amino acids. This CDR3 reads CASSLGVGGPSTDTQYF. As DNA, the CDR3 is TGCGCCAGCAGCTTGGGGGTCGGGGGACCCAGCACAGATACGCAGTATTTT.

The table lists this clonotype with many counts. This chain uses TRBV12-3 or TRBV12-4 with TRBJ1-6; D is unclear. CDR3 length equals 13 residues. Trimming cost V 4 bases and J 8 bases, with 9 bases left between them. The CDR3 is CASSSRSYSPLHF. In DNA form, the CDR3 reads TGTGCCAGCAGTTCCCGGTCCTATTCACCCCTCCACTTT.

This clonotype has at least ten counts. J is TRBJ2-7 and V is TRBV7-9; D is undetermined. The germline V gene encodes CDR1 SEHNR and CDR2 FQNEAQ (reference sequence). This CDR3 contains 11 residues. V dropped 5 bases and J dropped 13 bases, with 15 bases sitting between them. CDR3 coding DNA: TGTGCCAGCAGCCCTGACGGCAGGTTCTACTTC. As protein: CASSPDGRFYF.

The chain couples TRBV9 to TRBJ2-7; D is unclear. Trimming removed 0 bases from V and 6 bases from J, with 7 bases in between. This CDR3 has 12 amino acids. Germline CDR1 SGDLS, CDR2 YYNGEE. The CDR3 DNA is TGTGCCAGCAGCGTAGGTGGCCGCGAGCAGTACTTC. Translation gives CASSVGGREQYF.

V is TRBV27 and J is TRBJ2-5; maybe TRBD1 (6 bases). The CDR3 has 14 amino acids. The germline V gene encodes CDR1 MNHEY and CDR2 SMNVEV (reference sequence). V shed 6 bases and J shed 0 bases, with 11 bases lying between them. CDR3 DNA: TGTGCCAGCAGCCGAAACAGGGACCAAGAGACCCAGTACTTC. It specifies CASSRNRDQETQYF.

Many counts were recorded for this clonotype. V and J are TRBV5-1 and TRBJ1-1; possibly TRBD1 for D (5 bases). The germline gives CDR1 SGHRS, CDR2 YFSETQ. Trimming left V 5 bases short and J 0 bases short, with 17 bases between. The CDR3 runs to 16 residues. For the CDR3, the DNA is TGCGCCAGCAGTGTTGGGACCGCATCACTGAACACTGAAGCTTTCTTT. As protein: CASSVGTASLNTEAFF.

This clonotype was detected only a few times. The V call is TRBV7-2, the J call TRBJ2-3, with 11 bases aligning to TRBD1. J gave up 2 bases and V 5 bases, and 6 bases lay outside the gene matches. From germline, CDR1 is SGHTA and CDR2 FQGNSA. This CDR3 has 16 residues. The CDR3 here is CASSVFGQGATDTQYF. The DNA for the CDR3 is TGTGCCAGCAGCGTGTTCGGACAGGGGGCCACAGATACGCAGTATTTT.